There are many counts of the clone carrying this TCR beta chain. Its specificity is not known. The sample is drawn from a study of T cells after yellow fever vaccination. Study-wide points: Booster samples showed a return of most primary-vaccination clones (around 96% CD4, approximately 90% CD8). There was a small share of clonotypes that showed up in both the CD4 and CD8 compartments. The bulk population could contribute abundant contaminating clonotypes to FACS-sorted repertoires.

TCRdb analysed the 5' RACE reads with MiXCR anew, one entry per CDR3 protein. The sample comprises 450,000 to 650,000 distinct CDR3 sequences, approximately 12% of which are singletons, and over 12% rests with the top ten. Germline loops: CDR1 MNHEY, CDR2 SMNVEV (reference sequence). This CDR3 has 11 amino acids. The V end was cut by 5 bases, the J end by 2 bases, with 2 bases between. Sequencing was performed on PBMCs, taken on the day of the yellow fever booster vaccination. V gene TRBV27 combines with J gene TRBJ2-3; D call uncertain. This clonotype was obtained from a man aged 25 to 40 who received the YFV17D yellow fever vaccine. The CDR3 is CASSHTDTQYF. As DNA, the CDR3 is TGTGCCAGCAGTCACACAGATACGCAGTATTTT.